Below, one T cell receptor (beta chain) is given with its context. These data are taken from a study of blood T cell repertoires in COVID-19. Across the whole study: From the United States, Italy and Spain came samples of acute and convalescent COVID-19.

Sequencing used immunoSEQ multiplex PCR; TCRdb keeps in-frame clones, though not all of them. The sample contains around 310,000 clones, nearly 90% of which appear only once. Germline V gene lookup returns CDR1 SGHTA and CDR2 FQGNSA. The V gene lost 2 bases and the J gene lost 3 bases, with 12 bases spanning the gap. The CDR3 covers 15 residues. The origin of this receptor is a woman aged 40 to 50 with COVID-19, enrolled during active disease. The specimen was peripheral blood. The chain is built from TRBV7-2 and TRBJ2-3; D gene ambiguous. The CDR3 DNA follows: TGTGCCAGCAGCTTAAACCAGTTAAAAACAGATACGCAGTATTTT. Protein sequence: CASSLNQLKTDTQYF.